This T cell receptor (beta chain) came from a study of CD8+ T cells in alopecia areata. Overall study context: Those treated were given oral tofacitinib at 5 to 10 mg twice daily. General study points: TCR sharing across patients was less clear than in mice, possibly HLA-related. It was lesional scalp, especially alopecia totalis/universalis, that showed higher clonality than normal scalp.

The ends were cut back, 0 bases at V and 1 base at J, with 10 bases in the middle. CDR3 length: 17 residues. Germline CDR1 LNHNV, CDR2 YYDKDF (reference sequence). Alopecia areata patients provided lesional scalp punch biopsies and peripheral blood, both collected for the study. On this clone: Antigen: not known.

In each case, RNA was isolated and then reverse transcribed into cDNA as the sequencing template. The assay was immunoSEQ multiplex PCR, and TCRdb's table has in-frame clones only and misses some. Among fewer than 150,000 clones listed, roughly three fifths were seen once. This chain joins TRBV15 and TRBJ2-6; tentative D call: TRBD1 (6 bases). The sequence was obtained from a human donor with alopecia areata. The specimen comprised CD4+ T cells sorted from blood, sampled at week 0. The CDR3 coding sequence is TGTGCCACCAGCAGAGATGGTAGGGGGTCTGGGGCCAACGTCCTGACTTTC. This translates into CATSRDGRGSGANVLTF.